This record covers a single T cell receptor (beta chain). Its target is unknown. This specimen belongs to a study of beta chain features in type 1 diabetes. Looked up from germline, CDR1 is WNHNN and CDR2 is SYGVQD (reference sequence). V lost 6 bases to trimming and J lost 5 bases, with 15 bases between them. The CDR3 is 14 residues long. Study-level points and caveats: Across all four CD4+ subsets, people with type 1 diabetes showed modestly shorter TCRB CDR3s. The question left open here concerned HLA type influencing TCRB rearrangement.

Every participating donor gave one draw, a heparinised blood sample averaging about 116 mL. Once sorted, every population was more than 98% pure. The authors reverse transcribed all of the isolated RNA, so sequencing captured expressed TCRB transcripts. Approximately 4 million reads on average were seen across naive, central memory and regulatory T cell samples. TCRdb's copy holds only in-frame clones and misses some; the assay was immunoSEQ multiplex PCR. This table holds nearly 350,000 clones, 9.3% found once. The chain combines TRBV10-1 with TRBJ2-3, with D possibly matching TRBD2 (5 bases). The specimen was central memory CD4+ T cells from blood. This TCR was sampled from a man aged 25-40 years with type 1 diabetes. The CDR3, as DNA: TGCGCCAGCAGCGGACTCCCAATTGGAGATACGCAGTATTTT. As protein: CASSGLPIGDTQYF.